The 2 T cell receptor beta chains below come from one sample, sequenced in a study of blood T cell repertoires in COVID-19. TCRdb's table, derived via immunoSEQ multiplex PCR, lists solely in-frame clones and lacks some. The sample includes 250,000 or so clones, approximately 89% of them seen just once. What was sequenced was peripheral blood. The receptor set was obtained from a man aged 35 to 55 with active or convalescent COVID-19.

This chain connects TRBV7-9 to TRBJ1-4; 7 bases are shared with TRBD1. Germline V gene sequence: CDR1 SEHNR, CDR2 FQNEAQ (reference sequence). Losses at the gene ends were 5 bases for V and 2 bases for J; bases not matched to a gene: 5. CDR3 size: 15 residues. CDR3 in amino acids: CASSQGQATNEKLFF. CDR3 bases: TGTGCCAGCAGCCAAGGACAGGCGACTAATGAAAAACTGTTTTTT.

The chain uses TRBV18 and TRBJ2-3; D is possibly TRBD2 (6 bases). Germline CDR1 and CDR2: KGHSH and LQKENI. V was clipped by 6 bases and J by 0 bases, with 13 bases between them. The CDR3 sequence is 15 residues long. In DNA form, the CDR3 reads TGTGCCAGCTCCCGCGGGGCCTCTAGCACAGATACGCAGTATTTT. Translating gives CASSRGASSTDTQYF.